The present T cell receptor (beta chain) was sequenced within a study of radiotherapy plus CTLA-4 blockade in lung cancer. General study points: Expansion of tumor-derived TCR clones was observed in blood after radiotherapy plus ipilimumab.

Clones were sequenced by immunoSEQ multiplex PCR, and TCRdb holds only the in-frame ones, with some missing. The sample lists 40,000 to 45,000 clones; more than 60% were seen once. This clone has a single count. Its antigen is unidentified. The clonotype originates from a human donor with non-small cell lung cancer who had stable disease on radiotherapy plus ipilimumab. The source was peripheral blood, collected from a patient treated with radiotherapy plus ipilimumab.

Here the CDR3 DNA reads TGTGCCAGCAGCTTAGCTGCAGGAAAGCTGGCTAATGAAAAACTGTTTTTT. Translation gives CASSLAAGKLANEKLFF. The V call is TRBV7-9, the J call TRBJ1-4; no clear D. Germline V gene sequence: CDR1 SEHNR, CDR2 FQNEAQ (reference sequence). The length of the CDR3 is 17 residues. Trimming left V 0 bases short and J 3 bases short, with 14 bases between.